This record looks at one TCR beta chain sequence and its context. The source of the sample is a study of PD-1 blockade in mismatch repair-deficient tumors. This CDR3 contains 13 residues. The germline V gene has CDR1 SEHNR and CDR2 FQNEAQ (reference sequence). Trimming removed 1 base at V and 0 bases at J, with 3 bases between. The data were produced by immunoSEQ multiplex PCR, yet TCRdb's version contains in-frame clones alone and is incomplete. The sample includes about 130,000 clones, 88% seen only once; the top ten take about 10%. The clonotype comes from an adult with mismatch repair-deficient cancer. This specimen was peripheral blood, taken about 17 months after starting pembrolizumab. The chain has TRBV7-9 and TRBJ2-5, with D hard to call. The CDR3 loop is CASSLGYQETQYF. As DNA, the CDR3 is TGTGCCAGCAGCTTAGGTTACCAAGAGACCCAGTACTTC.